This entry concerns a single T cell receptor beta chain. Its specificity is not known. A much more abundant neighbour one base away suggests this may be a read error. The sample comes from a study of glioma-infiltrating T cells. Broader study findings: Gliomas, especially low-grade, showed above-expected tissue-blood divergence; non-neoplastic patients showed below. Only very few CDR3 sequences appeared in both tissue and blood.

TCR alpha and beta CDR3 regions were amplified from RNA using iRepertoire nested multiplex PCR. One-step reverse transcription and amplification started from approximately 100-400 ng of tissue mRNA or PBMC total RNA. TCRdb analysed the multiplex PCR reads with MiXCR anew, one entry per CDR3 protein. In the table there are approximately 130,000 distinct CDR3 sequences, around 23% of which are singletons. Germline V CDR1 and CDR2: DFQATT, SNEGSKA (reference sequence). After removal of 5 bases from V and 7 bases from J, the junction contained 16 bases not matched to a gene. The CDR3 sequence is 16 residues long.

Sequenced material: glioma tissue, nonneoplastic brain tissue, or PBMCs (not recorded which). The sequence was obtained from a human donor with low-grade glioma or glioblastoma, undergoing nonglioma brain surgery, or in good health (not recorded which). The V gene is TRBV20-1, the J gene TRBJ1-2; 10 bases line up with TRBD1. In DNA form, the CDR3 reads TGCAGTGCTCCTATCCCGGGACAGGGGCGGGCCTGTGGCTACACCTTC. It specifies CSAPIPGQGRACGYTF.